This T cell receptor beta chain was retrieved from a study of cytomegalovirus exposure and HLA in healthy donors. Study-level findings and limits: In a later analysis, HLA-associated beta chains showed higher expansion and lower generation probabilities than comparable chains. A few chains linked to CMV were shown in vitro to be specific for CMV antigens. In a later analysis, at a false discovery rate of 0.05, 16,951 TCR beta sequences were associated with HLA alleles.

For this clone: Antigen specificity is unknown.

PCR employed 60 Vbeta and 13 Jbeta primers. TCRdb keeps only in-frame clones here, not all; method: immunoSEQ multiplex PCR. The sample contains under 30,000 clones, nearly 80% of which appear only once. V was clipped by 6 bases and J by 0 bases; unmatched bases: 4. Germline V gene sequence: CDR1 MNHNY, CDR2 SVGAGI (reference sequence). CDR3 length: 16 residues. The V gene is TRBV6-6, the J gene TRBJ2-3; TRBD2 matches at 12 bases. Sequenced material: PBMCs. This receptor was identified in a male donor in good health and CMV-seronegative. As DNA, the CDR3 is TGTGCCAGCAGAGACGGACTAGCGGGAAGCACAGATACGCAGTATTTT. Protein sequence: CASRDGLAGSTDTQYF.